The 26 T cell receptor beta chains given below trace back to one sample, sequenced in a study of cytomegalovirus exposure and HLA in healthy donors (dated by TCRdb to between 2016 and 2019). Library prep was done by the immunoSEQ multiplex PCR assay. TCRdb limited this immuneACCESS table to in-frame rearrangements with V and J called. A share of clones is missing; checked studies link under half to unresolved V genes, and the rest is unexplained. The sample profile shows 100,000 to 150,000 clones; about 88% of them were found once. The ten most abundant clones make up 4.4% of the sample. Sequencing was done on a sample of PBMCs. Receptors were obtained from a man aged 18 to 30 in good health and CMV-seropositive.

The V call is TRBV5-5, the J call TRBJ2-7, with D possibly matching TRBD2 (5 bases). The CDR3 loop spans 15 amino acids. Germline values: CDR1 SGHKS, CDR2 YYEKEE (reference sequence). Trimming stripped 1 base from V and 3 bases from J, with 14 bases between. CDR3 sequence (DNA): TGTGCCAGCAGCTTGTTATCCGGGGTGATCTACGAGCAGTACTTC. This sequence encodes CASSLLSGVIYEQYF.

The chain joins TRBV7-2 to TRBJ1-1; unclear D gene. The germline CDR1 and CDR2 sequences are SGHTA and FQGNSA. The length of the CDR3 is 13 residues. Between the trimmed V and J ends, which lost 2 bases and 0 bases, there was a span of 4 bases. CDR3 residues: CASSLIMNTEAFF. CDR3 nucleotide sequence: TGTGCCAGCAGCTTAATAATGAACACTGAAGCTTTCTTT.

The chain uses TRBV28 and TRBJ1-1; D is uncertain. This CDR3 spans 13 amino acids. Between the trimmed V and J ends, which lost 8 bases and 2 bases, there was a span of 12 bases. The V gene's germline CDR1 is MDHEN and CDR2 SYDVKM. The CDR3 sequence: CASYLQHNTEAFF. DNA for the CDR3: TGTGCCAGCTATCTACAGCACAACACTGAAGCTTTCTTT. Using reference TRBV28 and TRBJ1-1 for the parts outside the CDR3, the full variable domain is DVKVTQSSRYLVKRTGEKVFLECVQDMDHENMFWYRQDPGLGLRLIYFSYDVKMKEKGDIPEGYSVSREKKERFSLILESASTNQTSMYLCASYLQHNTEAFFGQGTRLTVV.

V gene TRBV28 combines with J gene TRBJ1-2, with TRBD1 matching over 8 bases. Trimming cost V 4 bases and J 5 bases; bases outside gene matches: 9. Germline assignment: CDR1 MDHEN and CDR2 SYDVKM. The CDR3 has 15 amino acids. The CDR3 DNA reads TGTGCCAGCAGTTCCCCAGGGGGCGTTGAGTATGGCTACACCTTC. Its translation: CASSSPGGVEYGYTF.

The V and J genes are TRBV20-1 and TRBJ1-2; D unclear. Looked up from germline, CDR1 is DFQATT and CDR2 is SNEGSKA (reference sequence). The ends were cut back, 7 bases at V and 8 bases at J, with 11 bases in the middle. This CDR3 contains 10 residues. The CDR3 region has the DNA TGCAGTGTACCGGGAGAGGGCTACACCTTC. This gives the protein CSVPGEGYTF.

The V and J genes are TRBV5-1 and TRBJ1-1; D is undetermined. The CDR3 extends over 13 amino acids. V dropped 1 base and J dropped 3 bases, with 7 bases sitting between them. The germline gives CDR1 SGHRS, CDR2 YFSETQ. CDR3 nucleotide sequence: TGCGCCAGCAGCTTGATGGGCTACACTGAAGCTTTCTTT. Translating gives CASSLMGYTEAFF.

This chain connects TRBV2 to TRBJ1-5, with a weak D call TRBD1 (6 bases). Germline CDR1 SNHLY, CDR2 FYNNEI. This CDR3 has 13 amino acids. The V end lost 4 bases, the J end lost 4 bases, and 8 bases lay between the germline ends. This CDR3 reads CASSARGNQPQHF. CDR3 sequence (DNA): TGTGCCAGCAGTGCCAGGGGAAATCAGCCCCAGCATTTT.

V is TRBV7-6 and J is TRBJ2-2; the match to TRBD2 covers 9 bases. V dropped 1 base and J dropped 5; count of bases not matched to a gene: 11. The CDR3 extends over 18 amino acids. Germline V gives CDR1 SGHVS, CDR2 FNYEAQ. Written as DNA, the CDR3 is TGTGCCAGCAGCTTAGGTTCTAGCGGGGCCACGGGGACCGGGGAGCTGTTTTTT. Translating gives CASSLGSSGATGTGELFF.

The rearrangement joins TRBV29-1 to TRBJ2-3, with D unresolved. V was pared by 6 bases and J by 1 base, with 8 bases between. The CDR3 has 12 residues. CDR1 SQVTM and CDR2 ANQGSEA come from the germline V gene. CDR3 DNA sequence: TGCAGCGTCGACACGGGCACAGATACGCAGTATTTT. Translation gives CSVDTGTDTQYF.

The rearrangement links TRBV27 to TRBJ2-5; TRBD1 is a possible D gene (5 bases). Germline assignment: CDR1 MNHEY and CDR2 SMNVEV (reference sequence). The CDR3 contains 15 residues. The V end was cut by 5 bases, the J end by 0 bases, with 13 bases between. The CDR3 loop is CASSSVDTYQETQYF. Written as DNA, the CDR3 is TGTGCCAGCAGTAGCGTGGACACGTACCAAGAGACCCAGTACTTC.

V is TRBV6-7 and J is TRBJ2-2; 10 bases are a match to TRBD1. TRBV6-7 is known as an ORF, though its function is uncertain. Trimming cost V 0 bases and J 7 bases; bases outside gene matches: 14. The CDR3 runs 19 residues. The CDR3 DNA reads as TGTGCCAGCAGTTACTCGACGGGGAGGGACAGGGGAAAGGTCGGGGAGCTGTTTTTT. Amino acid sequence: CASSYSTGRDRGKVGELFF.

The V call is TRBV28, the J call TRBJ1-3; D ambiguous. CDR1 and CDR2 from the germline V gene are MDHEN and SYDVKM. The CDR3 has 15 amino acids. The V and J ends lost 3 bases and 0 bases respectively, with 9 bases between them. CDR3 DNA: TGTGCCAGCAGTTTGCGGCACCCCTCTGGAAACACCATATATTTT. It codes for CASSLRHPSGNTIYF.

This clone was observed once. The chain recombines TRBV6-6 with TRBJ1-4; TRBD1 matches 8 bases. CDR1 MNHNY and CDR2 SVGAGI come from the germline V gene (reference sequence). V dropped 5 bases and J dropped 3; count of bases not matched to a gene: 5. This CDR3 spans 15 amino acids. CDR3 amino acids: CASSPQGAANEKLFF. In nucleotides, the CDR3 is TGTGCCAGCAGTCCCCAGGGGGCGGCTAATGAAAAACTGTTTTTT.

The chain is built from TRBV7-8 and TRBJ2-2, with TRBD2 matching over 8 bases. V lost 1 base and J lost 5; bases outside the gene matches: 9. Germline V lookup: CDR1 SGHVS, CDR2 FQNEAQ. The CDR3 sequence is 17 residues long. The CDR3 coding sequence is TGTGCCAGCAGCTTAGTAGGCGGGGGGAAATATACCGGGGAGCTGTTTTTT. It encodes CASSLVGGGKYTGELFF. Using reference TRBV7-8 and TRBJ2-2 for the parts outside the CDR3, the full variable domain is GAGVSQSPRYKVAKRGQDVALRCDPISGHVSLFWYQQALGQGPEFLTYFQNEAQLDKSGLPSDRFFAERPEGSVSTLKIQRTQQEDSAVYLCASSLVGGGKYTGELFFGEGSRLTVL.

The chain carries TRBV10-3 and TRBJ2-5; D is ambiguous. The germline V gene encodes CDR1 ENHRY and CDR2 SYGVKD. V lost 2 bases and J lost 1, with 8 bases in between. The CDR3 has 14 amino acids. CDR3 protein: CAISEGPPQETQYF. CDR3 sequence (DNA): TGTGCCATCAGTGAGGGCCCGCCCCAAGAGACCCAGTACTTC.

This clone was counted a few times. The CDR3 DNA is TGTGCCAGCAGCCAACAAGGACAGTTAGACTATGGCTACACCTTC. Amino acid sequence: CASSQQGQLDYGYTF. V usage is TRBV4-2 and J usage is TRBJ1-2; TRBD1 might be the D (6 bases). Germline assignment: CDR1 LGHNA and CDR2 YNFKEQ. This CDR3 is 15 amino acids long. Trimming removed 2 bases from V and 3 bases from J, with 13 bases in between.

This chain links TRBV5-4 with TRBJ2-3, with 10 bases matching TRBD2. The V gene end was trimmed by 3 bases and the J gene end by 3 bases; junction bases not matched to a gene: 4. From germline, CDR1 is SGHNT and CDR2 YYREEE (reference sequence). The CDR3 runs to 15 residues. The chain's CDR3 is CASSSSSGGTDTQYF. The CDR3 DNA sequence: TGTGCCAGCAGCTCGAGTAGCGGGGGGACAGATACGCAGTATTTT.

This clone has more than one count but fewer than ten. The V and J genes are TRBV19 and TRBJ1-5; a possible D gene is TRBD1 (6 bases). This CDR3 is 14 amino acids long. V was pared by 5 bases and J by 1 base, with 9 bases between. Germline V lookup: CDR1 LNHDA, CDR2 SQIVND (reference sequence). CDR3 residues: CASSSQGSNQPQHF. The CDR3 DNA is TGTGCCAGTAGTTCACAGGGAAGCAATCAGCCCCAGCATTTT.

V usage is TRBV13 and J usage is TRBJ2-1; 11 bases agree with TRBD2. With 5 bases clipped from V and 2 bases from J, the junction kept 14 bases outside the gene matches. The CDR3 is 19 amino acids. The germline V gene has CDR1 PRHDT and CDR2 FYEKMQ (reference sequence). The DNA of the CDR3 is TGTGCCAGCAGCCAAGGGCTAGCGGGGGGTTCGGGGGCCTACAATGAGCAGTTCTTC. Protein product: CASSQGLAGGSGAYNEQFF.

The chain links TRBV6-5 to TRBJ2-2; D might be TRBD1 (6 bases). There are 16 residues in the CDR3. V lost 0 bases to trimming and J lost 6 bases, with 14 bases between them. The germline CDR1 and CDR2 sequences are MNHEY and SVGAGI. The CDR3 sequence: CASSYSRRGTPGELFF. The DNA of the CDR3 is TGTGCCAGCAGTTACTCGCGCAGGGGTACCCCCGGGGAGCTGTTTTTT.

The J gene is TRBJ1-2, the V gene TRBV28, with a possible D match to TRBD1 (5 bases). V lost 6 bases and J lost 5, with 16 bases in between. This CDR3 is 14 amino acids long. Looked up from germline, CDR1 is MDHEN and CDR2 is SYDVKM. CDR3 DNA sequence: TGTGCCAGCAGGGCCCGCGGGACGGAGTATGGCTACACCTTC. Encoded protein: CASRARGTEYGYTF.

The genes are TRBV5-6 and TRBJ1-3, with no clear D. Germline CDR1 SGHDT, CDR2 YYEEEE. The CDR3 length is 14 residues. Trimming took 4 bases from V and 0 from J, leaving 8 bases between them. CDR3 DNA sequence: TGTGCCAGCAGCCCCGGGAGCTCTGGAAACACCATATATTTT. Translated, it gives CASSPGSSGNTIYF.

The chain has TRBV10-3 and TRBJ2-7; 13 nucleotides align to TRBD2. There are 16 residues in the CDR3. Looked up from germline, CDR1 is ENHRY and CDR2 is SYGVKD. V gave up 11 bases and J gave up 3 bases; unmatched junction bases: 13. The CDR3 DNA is TGTGCCTCAAGGAGGACTAGCGGGGGATTAGGCTACGAGCAGTACTTC. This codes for CASRRTSGGLGYEQYF.

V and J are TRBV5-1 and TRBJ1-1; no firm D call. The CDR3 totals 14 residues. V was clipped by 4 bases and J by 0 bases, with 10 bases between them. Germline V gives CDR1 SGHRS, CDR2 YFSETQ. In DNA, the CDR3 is TGCGCCAGCAGCCTAAGCGCTCTGAACACTGAAGCTTTCTTT. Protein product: CASSLSALNTEAFF.

CDR3 amino acids: CASSLFYRARSSYEQYF. The CDR3 nucleotides read TGTGCCAGCAGCTTATTTTACAGGGCAAGGAGCTCCTACGAGCAGTACTTC. V usage is TRBV11-2 and J usage is TRBJ2-7; weak D call: TRBD1 (6 bases). Per the germline V gene, CDR1 is SGHAT and CDR2 is FQNNGV. V was pared by 2 bases and J by 0 bases, with 17 bases between. The CDR3 has 17 amino acids.

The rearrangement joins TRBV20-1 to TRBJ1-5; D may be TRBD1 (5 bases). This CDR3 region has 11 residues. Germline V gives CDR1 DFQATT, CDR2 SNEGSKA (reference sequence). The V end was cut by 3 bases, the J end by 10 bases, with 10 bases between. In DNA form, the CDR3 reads TGCAGTGCTAGGGACCAGGGACCCCAGCATTTT. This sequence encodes CSARDQGPQHF.